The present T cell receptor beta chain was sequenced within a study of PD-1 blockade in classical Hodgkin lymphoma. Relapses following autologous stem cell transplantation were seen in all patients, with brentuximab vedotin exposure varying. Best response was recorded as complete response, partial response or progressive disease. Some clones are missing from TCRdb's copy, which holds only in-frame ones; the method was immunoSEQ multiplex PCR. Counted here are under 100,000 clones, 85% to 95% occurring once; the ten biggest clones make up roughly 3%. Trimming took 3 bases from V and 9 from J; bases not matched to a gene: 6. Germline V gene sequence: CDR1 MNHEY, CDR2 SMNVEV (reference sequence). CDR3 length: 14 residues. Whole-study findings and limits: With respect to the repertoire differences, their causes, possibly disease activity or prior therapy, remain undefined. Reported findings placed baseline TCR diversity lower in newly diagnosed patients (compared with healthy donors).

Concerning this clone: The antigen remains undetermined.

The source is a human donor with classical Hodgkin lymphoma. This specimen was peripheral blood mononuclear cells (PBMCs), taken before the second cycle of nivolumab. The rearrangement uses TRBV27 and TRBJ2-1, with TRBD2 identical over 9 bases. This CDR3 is CASSFYSGSSEQFF. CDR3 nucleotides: TGTGCCAGCAGTTTCTATAGCGGGAGCTCTGAGCAGTTCTTC.